This TCR beta chain is drawn from a study of blood T cell repertoires in COVID-19. Study background: Whether acute or convalescent, the COVID-19 samples came from the United States, Italy and Spain. Nucleic acid was either cDNA or gDNA, and it came from T cells, B-cell-depleted T cells, or PBMCs.

A word on this clone: Its ends do not fully match the called genes, so a read error is possible.

In the source study's methods: Nucleated cell number was recorded as an estimate derived from reference gene primer amplification. Repertoires were generated with immunoSEQ multiplex PCR, while TCRdb's copy carries only in-frame clones and drops some. The V and J calls and clone size were taken over from that table, and D and trimming were inferred from the DNA. The table lists about 240,000 clones, approximately 87% of them singletons, with 5.5% to 6.5% in the top ten. CDR3 length equals 15 residues. Germline CDR1 and CDR2: SSHAT and FNYEAQ (reference sequence). The V gene is TRBV7-7, the J gene TRBJ2-1; 12 positions match TRBD2. Sequenced sample: peripheral blood. This receptor was obtained from a man in his 60s with acute or convalescent COVID-19. CDR3 sequence (DNA): TGTGCTAGCAGCCGCGGACTAGCGGGGATGAATGAGCAGTTCTTC. Protein product: CASSRGLAGMNEQFF.